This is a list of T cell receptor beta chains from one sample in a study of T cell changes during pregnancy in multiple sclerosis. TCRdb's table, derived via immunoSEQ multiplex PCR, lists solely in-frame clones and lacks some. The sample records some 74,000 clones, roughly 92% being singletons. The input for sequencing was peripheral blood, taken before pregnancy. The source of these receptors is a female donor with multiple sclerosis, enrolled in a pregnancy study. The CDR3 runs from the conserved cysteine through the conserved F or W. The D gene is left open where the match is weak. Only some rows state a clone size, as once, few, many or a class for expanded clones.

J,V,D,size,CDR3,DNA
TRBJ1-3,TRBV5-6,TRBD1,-,CASSFQGRGTGNTIYF,TGTGCCAGCAGCTTTCAGGGCAGGGGGACTGGAAACACCATATATTTT
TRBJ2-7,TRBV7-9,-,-,CASSLGLARYEQYF,TGTGCCAGCAGCTTAGGGTTAGCGCGTTACGAGCAGTACTTC
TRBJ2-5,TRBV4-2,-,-,CASSQLGAGNQETQYF,TGTGCCAGCAGCCAACTTGGAGCGGGCAACCAAGAGACCCAGTACTTC
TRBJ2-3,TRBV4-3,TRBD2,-,CASSQGLAATDTQYF,TGCGCCAGCAGCCAAGGACTAGCGGCCACAGATACGCAGTATTTT
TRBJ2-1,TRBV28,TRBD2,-,CASSLSLAGGPLNEQFF,TGTGCCAGCAGTTTAAGCCTAGCGGGAGGGCCTCTCAATGAGCAGTTCTTC
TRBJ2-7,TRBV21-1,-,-,CASSIWGWREGLEMPYEQYF,TGTGCCAGCAGCATCTGGGGCTGGCGGGAGGGCCTAGAGATGCCCTACGAGCAGTACTTC
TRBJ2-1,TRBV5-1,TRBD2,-,CASSGGTSGSNEQFF,TGCGCCAGCAGCGGCGGGACTAGCGGGAGCAATGAGCAGTTCTTC
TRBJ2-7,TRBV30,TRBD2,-,CAWGTSGRYYEQYF,TGTGCCTGGGGGACTAGCGGGAGGTATTACGAGCAGTACTTC
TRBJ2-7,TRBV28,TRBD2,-,CASSLVAGDYEQYF,TGTGCCAGCAGTTTAGTAGCGGGAGACTACGAGCAGTACTTC
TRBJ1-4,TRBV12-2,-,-,CASRLKTTESTNEKLFF,TGTGCAAGTCGCTTAAAGACGACAGAATCAACTAATGAAAAACTGTTTTTT
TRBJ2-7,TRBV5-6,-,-,CASSLDEADYEQYF,TGTGCCAGCAGCTTGGATGAGGCGGACTACGAGCAGTACTTC
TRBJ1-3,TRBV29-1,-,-,CSVGGQANTIYF,TGCAGCGTTGGGGGGCAGGCAAACACCATATATTTT
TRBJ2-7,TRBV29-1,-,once,CSVEDKEDMGYEQYF,TGCAGCGTTGAAGACAAGGAGGATATGGGCTACGAGCAGTACTTC
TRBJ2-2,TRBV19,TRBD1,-,CASSWRTGGNTGELFF,TGTGCCAGTAGCTGGAGGACAGGGGGCAACACCGGGGAGCTGTTTTTT
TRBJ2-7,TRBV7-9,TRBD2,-,CASSQASGSGYEQYF,TGTGCCAGCAGCCAGGCTAGCGGGAGCGGCTACGAGCAGTACTTC
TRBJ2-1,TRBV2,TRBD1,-,CASSDSTGSYNEQFF,TGTGCCAGCAGTGACTCGACAGGGTCCTACAATGAGCAGTTCTTC
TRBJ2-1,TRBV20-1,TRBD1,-,CSAGQDLEQFF,TGCAGTGCAGGACAGGACCTTGAGCAGTTCTTC
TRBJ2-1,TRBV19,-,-,CASSIGQGIYNEQFF,TGTGCCAGTAGTATCGGGCAGGGGATCTACAATGAGCAGTTCTTC
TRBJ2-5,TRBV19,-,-,CASGVLGASLETQYF,TGTGCCAGTGGCGTGTTGGGGGCCAGTTTGGAGACCCAGTACTTC
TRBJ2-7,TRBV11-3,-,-,CASSSRGAGDGRDEQYF,TGTGCCAGCAGCTCCCGGGGGGCCGGGGACGGGCGGGACGAGCAGTACTTC
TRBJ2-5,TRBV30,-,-,CAWSVGGQETQYF,TGTGCCTGGAGTGTGGGGGGTCAAGAGACCCAGTACTTC
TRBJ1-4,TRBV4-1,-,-,CASSQVATLTNEKLFF,TGCGCCAGCAGCCAAGTAGCAACACTAACTAATGAAAAACTGTTTTTT
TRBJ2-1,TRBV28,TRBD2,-,CASSLPSGGDNEQFF,TGTGCCAGCAGCTTACCCTCCGGGGGGGACAATGAGCAGTTCTTC
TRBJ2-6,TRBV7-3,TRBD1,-,CASSSPIRDRGSGANVLTF,TGTGCCAGCAGCTCCCCAATCCGGGACAGGGGGTCTGGGGCCAACGTCCTGACTTTC
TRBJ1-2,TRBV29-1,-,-,CSVENQDDYGYTF,TGCAGCGTTGAAAATCAGGATGACTATGGCTACACCTTC
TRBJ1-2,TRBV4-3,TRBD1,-,CASSRATGGRGYTF,TGCGCCAGCAGCCGTGCTACAGGGGGCCGAGGCTACACCTTC
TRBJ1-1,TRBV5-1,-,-,CASSVGAVNTEAFF,TGCGCCAGCAGCGTGGGGGCAGTGAACACTGAAGCTTTCTTT
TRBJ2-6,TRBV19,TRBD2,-,CASSSTTSGRVSGANVLTF,TGTGCCAGTAGTTCCACGACTAGCGGGAGGGTGTCTGGGGCCAACGTCCTGACTTTC
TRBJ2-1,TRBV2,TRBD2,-,CATWGGLATGEQFF,TGTGCCACCTGGGGGGGACTAGCGACGGGTGAGCAGTTCTTC
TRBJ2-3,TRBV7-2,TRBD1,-,CASSLAQGAIDTQYF,TGTGCCAGCAGCTTAGCCCAGGGGGCCATAGATACGCAGTATTTT
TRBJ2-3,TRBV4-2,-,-,CASSSGGAVADTQYF,TGTGCCAGCAGCTCTGGGGGGGCAGTTGCGGATACGCAGTATTTT
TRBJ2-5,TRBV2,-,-,CASSTQETQYF,TGTGCCAGCAGTACACAAGAGACCCAGTACTTC
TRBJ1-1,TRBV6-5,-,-,CASSYSGQKPVAFF,TGTGCCAGCAGTTACTCTGGACAGAAGCCGGTGGCTTTCTTT
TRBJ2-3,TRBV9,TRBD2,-,CASSVSGLAGETDTQYF,TGTGCCAGCAGCGTTAGCGGACTAGCGGGAGAAACAGATACGCAGTATTTT
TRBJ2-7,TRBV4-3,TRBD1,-,CASSPGTGGSYEQYF,TGCGCCAGCAGTCCCGGGACAGGGGGCTCCTACGAGCAGTACTTC
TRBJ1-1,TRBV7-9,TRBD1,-,CASSSETGGRTEAFF,TGTGCCAGCAGCTCAGAGACAGGGGGGAGGACTGAAGCTTTCTTT
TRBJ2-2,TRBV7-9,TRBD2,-,CASSLALAGGPGELFF,TGTGCCAGCAGCTTAGCACTAGCGGGAGGCCCCGGGGAGCTGTTTTTT
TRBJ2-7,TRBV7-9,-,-,CASSFPGRLSYEQYF,TGTGCCAGCAGCTTTCCCGGACGACTATCCTACGAGCAGTACTTC
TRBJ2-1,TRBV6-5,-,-,CASSYGGINGGEQFF,TGTGCCAGCAGTTACGGGGGGATCAATGGGGGTGAGCAGTTCTTC
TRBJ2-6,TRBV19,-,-,CASSMGEAGANVLTF,TGTGCCAGTAGTATGGGGGAGGCTGGGGCCAACGTCCTGACTTTC
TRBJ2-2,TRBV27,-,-,CAILLAIRQGTGELFF,TGTGCCATCTTGCTAGCGATTAGGCAGGGCACCGGGGAGCTGTTTTTT
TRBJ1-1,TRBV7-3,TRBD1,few,CASSLTPGQGNTEAFF,TGTGCCAGCAGCTTAACGCCGGGACAGGGTAACACTGAAGCTTTCTTT
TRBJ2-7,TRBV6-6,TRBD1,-,CASSYVTGTYEQYF,TGTGCCAGCAGTTACGTGACAGGGACCTACGAGCAGTACTTC
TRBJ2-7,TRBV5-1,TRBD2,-,CASSFSGSFDEQYF,TGCGCCAGCAGCTTTAGCGGGAGCTTTGACGAGCAGTACTTC